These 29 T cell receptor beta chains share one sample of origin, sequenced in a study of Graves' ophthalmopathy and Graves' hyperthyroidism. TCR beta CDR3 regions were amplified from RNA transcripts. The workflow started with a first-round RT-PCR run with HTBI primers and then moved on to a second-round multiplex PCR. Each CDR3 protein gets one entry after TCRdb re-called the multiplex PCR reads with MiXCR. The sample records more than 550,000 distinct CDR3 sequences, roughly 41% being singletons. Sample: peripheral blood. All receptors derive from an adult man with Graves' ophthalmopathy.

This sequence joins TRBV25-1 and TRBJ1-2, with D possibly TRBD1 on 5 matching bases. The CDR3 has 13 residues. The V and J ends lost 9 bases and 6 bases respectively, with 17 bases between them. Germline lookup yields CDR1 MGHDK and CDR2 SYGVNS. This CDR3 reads CARGRGDGDGYTF. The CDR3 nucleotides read TGTGCCAGAGGACGGGGGGACGGGGATGGCTACACCTTC.

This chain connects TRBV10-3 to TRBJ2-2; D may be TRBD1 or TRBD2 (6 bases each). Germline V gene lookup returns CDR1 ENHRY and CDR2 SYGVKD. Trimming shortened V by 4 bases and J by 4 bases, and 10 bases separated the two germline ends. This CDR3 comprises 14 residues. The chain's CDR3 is CAISGGGSTGELFF. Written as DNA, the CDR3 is TGTGCCATCAGTGGAGGGGGGAGCACCGGGGAGCTGTTTTTT.

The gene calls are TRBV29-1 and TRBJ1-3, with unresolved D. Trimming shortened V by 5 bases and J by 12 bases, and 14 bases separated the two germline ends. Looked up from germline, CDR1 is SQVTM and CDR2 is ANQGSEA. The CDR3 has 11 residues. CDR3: CSVLDGNSIYF. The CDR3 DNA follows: TGCAGCGTTTTGGACGGAAATAGCATATATTTT. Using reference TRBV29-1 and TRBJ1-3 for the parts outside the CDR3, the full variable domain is SAVISQKPSRDICQRGTSLTIQCQVDSQVTMMFWYRQQPGQSLTLIATANQGSEATYESGFVIDKFPISRPNLTFSTLTVSNMSPEDSSIYLCSVLDGNSIYFGEGSWLTVV.

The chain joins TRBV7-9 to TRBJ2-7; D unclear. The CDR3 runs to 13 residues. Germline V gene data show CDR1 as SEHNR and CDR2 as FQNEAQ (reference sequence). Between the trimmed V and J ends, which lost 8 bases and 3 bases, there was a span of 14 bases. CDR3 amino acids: CASSLRVDYEQYF. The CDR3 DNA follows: TGTGCCAGCTCACTACGGGTAGACTACGAGCAGTACTTC. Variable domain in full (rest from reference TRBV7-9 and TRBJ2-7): DTGVSQNPRHKITKRGQNVTFRCDPISEHNRLYWYRQTLGQGPEFLTYFQNEAQLEKSRLLSDRFSAERPKGSFSTLEIQRTEQGDSAMYLCASSLRVDYEQYFGPGTRLTVT.

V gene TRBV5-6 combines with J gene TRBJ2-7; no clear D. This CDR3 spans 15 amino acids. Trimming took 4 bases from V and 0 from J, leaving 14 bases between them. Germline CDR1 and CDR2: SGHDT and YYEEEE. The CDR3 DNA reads TGTGCCAGCAGCCGAGAAGACTGGAACTCCTACGAGCAGTACTTC. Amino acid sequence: CASSREDWNSYEQYF.

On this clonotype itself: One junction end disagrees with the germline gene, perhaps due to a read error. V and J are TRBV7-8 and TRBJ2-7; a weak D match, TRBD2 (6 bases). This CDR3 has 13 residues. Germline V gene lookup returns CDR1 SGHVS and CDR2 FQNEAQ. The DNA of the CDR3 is TGTGCCAGCAGCTTAGGAACCGGCGGGGAGCTGTACTTC. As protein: CASSLGTGGELYF.

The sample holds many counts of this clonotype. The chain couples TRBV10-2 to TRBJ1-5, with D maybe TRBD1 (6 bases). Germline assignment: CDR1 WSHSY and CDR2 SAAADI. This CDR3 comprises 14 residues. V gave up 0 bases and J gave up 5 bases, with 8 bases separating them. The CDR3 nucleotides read TGCGCCAGCAGTGAGTCAAGGGGGGATCAGCCCCAGCATTTT. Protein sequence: CASSESRGDQPQHF.

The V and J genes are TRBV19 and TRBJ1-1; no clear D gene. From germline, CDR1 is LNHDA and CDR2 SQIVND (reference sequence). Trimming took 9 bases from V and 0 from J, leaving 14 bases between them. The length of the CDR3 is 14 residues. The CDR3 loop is CASYDGSMNTEAFF. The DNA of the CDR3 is TGTGCCAGCTATGACGGGAGCATGAACACTGAAGCTTTCTTT.

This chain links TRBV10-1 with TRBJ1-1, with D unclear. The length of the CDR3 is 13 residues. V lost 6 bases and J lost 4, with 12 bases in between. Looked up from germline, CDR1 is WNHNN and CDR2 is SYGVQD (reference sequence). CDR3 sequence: CASRLAPGTEAFF. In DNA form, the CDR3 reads TGCGCCAGCAGGCTGGCTCCGGGCACTGAAGCTTTCTTT.

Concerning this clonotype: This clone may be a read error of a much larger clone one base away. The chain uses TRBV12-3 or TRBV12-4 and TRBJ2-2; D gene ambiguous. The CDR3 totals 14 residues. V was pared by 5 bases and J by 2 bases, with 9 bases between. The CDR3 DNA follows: TGTGCCAGCAGTCCGCGACACAACACCGGGGAGCTGTTTTTT. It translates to CASSPRHNTGELFF.

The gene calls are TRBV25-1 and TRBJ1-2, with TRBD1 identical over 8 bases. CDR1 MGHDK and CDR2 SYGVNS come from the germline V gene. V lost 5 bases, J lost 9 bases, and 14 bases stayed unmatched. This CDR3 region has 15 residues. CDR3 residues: CASSYSNRGGYSYTF. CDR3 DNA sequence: TGTGCCAGCAGTTACTCGAACAGGGGGGGGTATAGCTACACCTTC.

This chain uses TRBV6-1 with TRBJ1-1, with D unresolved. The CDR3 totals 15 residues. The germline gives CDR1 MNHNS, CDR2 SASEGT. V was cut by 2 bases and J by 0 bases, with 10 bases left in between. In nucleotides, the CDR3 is TGTGCCAGCAGTGAATGGGAGAGACTGAACACTGAAGCTTTCTTT. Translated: CASSEWERLNTEAFF.

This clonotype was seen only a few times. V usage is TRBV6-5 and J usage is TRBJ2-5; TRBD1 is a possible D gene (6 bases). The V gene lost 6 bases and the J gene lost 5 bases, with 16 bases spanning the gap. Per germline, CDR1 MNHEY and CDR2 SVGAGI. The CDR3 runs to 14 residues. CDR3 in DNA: TGTGCCAGCAGCCAAAGGGGGAATGGGGAGACCCAGTACTTC. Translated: CASSQRGNGETQYF.

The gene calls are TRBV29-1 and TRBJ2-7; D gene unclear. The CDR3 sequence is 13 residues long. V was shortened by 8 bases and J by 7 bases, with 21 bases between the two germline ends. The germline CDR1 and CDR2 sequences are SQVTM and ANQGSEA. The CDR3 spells CSSQVSGSGEQYF. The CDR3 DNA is TGCAGCAGCCAAGTATCAGGATCTGGGGAGCAGTACTTC.

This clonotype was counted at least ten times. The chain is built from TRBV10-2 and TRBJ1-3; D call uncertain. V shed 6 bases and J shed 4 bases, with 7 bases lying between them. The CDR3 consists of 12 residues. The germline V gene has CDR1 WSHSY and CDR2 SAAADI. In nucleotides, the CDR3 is TGCGCCAGCAGGGCAGGCGGAAACACCATATATTTT. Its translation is CASRAGGNTIYF.

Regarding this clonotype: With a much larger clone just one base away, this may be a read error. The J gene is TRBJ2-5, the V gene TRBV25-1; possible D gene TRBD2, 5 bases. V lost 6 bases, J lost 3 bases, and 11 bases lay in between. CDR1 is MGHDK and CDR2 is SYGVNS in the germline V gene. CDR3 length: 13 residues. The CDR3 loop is CASSGRGKETQYF. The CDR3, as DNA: TGTGCCAGCAGCGGCCGAGGGAAAGAGACCCAGTACTTC.

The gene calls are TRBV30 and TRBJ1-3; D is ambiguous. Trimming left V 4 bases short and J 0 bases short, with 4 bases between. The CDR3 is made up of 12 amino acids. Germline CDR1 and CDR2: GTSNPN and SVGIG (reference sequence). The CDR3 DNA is TGTGCCTGGACTGGCTCTGGAAACACCATATATTTT. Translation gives CAWTGSGNTIYF.

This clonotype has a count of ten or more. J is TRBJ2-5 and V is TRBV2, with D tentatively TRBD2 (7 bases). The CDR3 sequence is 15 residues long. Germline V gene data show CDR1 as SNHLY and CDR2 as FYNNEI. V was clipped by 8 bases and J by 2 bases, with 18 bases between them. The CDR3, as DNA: TGTGCCAGCCAACCAGACGGGGGGCGGCAAGAGACCCAGTACTTC. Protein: CASQPDGGRQETQYF.

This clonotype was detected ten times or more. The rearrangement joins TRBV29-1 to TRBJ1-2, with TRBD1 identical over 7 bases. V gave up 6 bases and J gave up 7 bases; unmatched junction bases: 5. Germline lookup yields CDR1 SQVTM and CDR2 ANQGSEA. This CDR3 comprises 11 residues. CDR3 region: CSVPGGFGYTF. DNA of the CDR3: TGCAGCGTCCCAGGGGGGTTTGGCTACACCTTC.

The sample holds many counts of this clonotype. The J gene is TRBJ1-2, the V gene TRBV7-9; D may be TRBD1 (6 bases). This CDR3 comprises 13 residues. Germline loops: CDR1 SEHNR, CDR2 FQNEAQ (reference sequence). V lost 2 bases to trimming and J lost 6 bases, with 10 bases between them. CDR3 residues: CASSLNREDGYTF. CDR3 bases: TGTGCCAGCAGCTTAAACAGGGAGGATGGCTACACCTTC.

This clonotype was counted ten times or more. This chain's CDR3 is CASSYSRTAHSPLHF. As DNA, the CDR3 is TGTGCCAGCAGTTACTCCCGGACGGCTCATTCACCCCTCCACTTT. The chain uses TRBV6-5 and TRBJ1-6; D not certain. The CDR3 contains 15 residues. V shed 0 bases and J shed 8 bases, with 11 bases lying between them. From germline, CDR1 is MNHEY and CDR2 SVGAGI.

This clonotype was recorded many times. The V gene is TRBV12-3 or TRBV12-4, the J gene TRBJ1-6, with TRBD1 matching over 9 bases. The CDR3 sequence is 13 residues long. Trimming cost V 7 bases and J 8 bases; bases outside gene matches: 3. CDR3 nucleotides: TGTGCCAGCAAACGGGACAGGGATTCACCCCTCCACTTT. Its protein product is CASKRDRDSPLHF.

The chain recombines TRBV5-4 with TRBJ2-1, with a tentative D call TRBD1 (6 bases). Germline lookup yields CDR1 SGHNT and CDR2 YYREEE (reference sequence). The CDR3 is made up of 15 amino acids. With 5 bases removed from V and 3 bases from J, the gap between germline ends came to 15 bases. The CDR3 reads CASSDGDNDYNEQFF. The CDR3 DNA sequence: TGTGCCAGCAGTGACGGGGACAACGACTACAATGAGCAGTTCTTC.

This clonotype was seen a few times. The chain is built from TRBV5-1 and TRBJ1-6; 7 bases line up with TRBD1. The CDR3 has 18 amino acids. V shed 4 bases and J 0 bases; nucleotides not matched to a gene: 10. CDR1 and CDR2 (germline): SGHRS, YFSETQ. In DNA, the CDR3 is TGCGCCAGCAGCATAGGTCTGGACAGGAGCTCCTATAATTCACCCCTCCACTTT. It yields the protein CASSIGLDRSSYNSPLHF. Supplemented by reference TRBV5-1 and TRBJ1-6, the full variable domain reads KAGVTQTPRYLIKTRGQQVTLSCSPISGHRSVSWYQQTPGQGLQFLFEYFSETQRNKGNFPGRFSGRQFSNSRSEMNVSTLELGDSALYLCASSIGLDRSSYNSPLHFGNGTRLTVT.

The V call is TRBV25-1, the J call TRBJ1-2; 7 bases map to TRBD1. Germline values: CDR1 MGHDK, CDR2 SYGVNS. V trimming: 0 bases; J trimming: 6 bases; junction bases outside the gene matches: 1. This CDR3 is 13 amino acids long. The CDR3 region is CASSEYGTDGYTF. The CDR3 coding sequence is TGTGCCAGCAGTGAATACGGGACAGATGGCTACACCTTC.

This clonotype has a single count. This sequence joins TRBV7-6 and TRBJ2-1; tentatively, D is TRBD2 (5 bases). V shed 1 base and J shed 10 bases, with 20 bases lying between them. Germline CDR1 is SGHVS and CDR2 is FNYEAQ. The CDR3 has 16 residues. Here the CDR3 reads CASSLVASSKTQEQFF. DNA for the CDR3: TGTGCCAGCAGCTTAGTCGCTAGCTCGAAAACCCAGGAGCAGTTCTTC.

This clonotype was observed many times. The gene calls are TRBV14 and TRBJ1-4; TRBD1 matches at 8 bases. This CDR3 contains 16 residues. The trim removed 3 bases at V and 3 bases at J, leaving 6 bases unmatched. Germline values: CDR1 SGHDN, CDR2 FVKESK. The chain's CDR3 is CASSHYGQGANEKLFF. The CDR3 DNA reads TGTGCCAGCAGCCATTATGGACAGGGCGCTAATGAAAAACTGTTTTTT. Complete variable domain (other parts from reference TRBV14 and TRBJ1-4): EAGVTQFPSHSVIEKGQTVTLRCDPISGHDNLYWYRRVMGKEIKFLLHFVKESKQDESGMPNNRFLAERTGGTYSTLKVQPAELEDSGVYFCASSHYGQGANEKLFFGSGTQLSVL.

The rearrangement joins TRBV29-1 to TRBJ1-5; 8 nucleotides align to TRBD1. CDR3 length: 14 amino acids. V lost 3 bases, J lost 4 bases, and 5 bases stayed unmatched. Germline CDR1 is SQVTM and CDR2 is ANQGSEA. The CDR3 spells CSVEGQGANQPQHF. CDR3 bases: TGCAGCGTTGAGGGGCAGGGGGCAAATCAGCCCCAGCATTTT.

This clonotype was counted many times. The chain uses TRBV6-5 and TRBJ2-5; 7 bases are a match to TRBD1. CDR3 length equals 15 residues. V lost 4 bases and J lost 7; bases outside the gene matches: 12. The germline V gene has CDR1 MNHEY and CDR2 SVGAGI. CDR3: CASSFGDSPVGTQYF. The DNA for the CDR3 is TGTGCCAGCAGTTTCGGGGACAGCCCGGTCGGGACCCAGTACTTC.